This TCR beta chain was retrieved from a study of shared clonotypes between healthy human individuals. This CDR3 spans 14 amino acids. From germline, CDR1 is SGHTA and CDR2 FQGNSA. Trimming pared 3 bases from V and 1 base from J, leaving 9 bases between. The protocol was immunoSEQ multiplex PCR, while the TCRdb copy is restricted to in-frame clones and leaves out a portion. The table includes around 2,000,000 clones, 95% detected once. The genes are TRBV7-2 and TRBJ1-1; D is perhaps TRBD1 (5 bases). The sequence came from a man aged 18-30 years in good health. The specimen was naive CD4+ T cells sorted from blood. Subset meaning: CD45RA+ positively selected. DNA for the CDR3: TGTGCCAGCAGCTTCAGGGTCTCGAACACTGAAGCTTTCTTT. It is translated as CASSFRVSNTEAFF.